Shown below are 20 T cell receptor beta chains from a single sample sequenced in a study of cytomegalovirus exposure and HLA in healthy donors. The PCR contained 60 Vbeta and 13 Jbeta primers. Generated by immunoSEQ multiplex PCR, the TCRdb table keeps only in-frame clones and is missing some. The sample includes some 170,000 clones, roughly 80% of them seen just once. The sequenced sample was PBMCs. The receptors were sampled from a woman in her 30s in good health and CMV-seropositive.

The rearrangement uses TRBV19 and TRBJ2-7; 7 bases are shared with TRBD1. CDR1 and CDR2 from the germline V gene are LNHDA and SQIVND (reference sequence). J gave up 3 bases and V 6 bases, and 8 bases lay outside the gene matches. The CDR3 has 14 amino acids. As DNA, the CDR3 is TGTGCCAGTAGGATCCGACAGGGTAACTACGAGCAGTACTTC. Its protein is CASRIRQGNYEQYF.

In DNA, the CDR3 is TGTGCCATCAAAGACAGGGCGGCGAACACTGAAGCTTTCTTT. Amino acids: CAIKDRAANTEAFF. The J gene is TRBJ1-1, the V gene TRBV10-3, with 7 bases matching TRBD1. The CDR3 extends over 14 amino acids. With V trimmed by 7 bases and J by 1 base, 6 bases remained unmatched. Germline assignment: CDR1 ENHRY and CDR2 SYGVKD.

This clone was found a few times. The J gene is TRBJ2-7, the V gene TRBV4-2; a weak D match, TRBD2 (5 bases). There are 18 residues in the CDR3. With 0 bases removed from V and 1 base from J, the gap between germline ends came to 19 bases. Germline CDR1 and CDR2: LGHNA and YNFKEQ. The DNA for the CDR3 is TGTGCCAGCAGCCAAGAGTACCCCCGCGGGCTTCAATCCTACGAGCAGTACTTC. Translating gives CASSQEYPRGLQSYEQYF.

This clone was found a few times. A read error may account for a junction end that differs from germline. The chain combines TRBV27 with TRBJ2-7, with TRBD2 identical over 7 bases. Germline CDR1 is MNHEY and CDR2 is SMNVEV (reference sequence). The CDR3 runs 12 residues. CDR3 amino acids: CASRARSGTEFF. The CDR3, as DNA: TGTGCCAGCAGAGCTAGGAGCGGGACCGAATTCTTC.

This CDR3 reads CASSPGGTEYYGYTF. As DNA, the CDR3 is TGTGCCAGCTCACCAGGGGGGACAGAATACTATGGCTACACCTTC. The rearrangement joins TRBV18 to TRBJ1-2, with 7 bases lining up with TRBD1. Germline assignment: CDR1 KGHSH and CDR2 LQKENI. The CDR3 contains 15 residues. Trimming removed 2 bases from V and 3 bases from J; junction bases left unmatched: 6.

The table lists this clone with a count of one. V and J are TRBV2 and TRBJ2-1; TRBD1 aligns across 7 bases. Germline loops: CDR1 SNHLY, CDR2 FYNNEI. Germline trimming cut 5 bases from V and 10 bases from J; bases unmatched to any gene: 11. The CDR3 has 14 amino acids. CDR3 region: CASSSNDRVKEQFF. The CDR3 DNA follows: TGTGCCAGCAGTTCTAATGACAGGGTAAAGGAGCAGTTCTTC.

The rearrangement uses TRBV18 and TRBJ2-7; D may be TRBD2 (5 bases). CDR1 is KGHSH, CDR2 LQKENI, per germline. This CDR3 region has 16 residues. Trimming stripped 3 bases from V and 3 bases from J, with 18 bases between. The chain's CDR3 is CASSPKNARDSYEQYF. The DNA for the CDR3 is TGTGCCAGCTCACCTAAGAACGCGAGGGATAGCTACGAGCAGTACTTC.

This chain uses TRBV5-1 with TRBJ2-5, with D perhaps TRBD1 (6 bases). There are 15 residues in the CDR3. The V end lost 2 bases, the J end lost 5 bases, and 16 bases lay between the germline ends. Per germline, CDR1 SGHRS and CDR2 YFSETQ. The CDR3 DNA sequence: TGCGCCAGCAGCTTTAGATCAGGGGTTGGCGAGACCCAGTACTTC. Amino acids: CASSFRSGVGETQYF.

V is TRBV29-1 and J is TRBJ1-1, with 7 bases identical to TRBD1. Germline CDR1 is SQVTM and CDR2 is ANQGSEA. Trimming took 5 bases from V and 0 from J; bases not matched to a gene: 3. The CDR3 sequence is 13 residues long. CDR3 in DNA: TGCAGCGTTCAGGGACAGCTGAACACTGAAGCTTTCTTT. Protein sequence: CSVQGQLNTEAFF.

V is TRBV7-3 and J is TRBJ2-1, with 8 bases fitting TRBD2. In germline, CDR1 is SGHTA, CDR2 FQGTGA. The ends lost 1 base at V and 9 bases at J; junction bases unmatched: 5. This CDR3 is 14 amino acids long. The CDR3 DNA follows: TGTGCCAGCAGCTTAAACGGGGGGGCCGGTGAGCAGTTCTTC. Amino acid sequence: CASSLNGGAGEQFF.

This clone occurred a few times. The chain couples TRBV6-1 to TRBJ1-5, with a possible D match to TRBD1 (5 bases). There are 14 residues in the CDR3. V shed 1 base and J shed 6 bases, with 10 bases lying between them. Germline CDR1 and CDR2: MNHNS and SASEGT. CDR3 loop: CASSEGLQGQPQHF. The CDR3 DNA follows: TGTGCCAGCAGTGAAGGACTGCAGGGTCAGCCCCAGCATTTT.

The chain employs TRBV28 and TRBJ1-2; 9 bases fit TRBD1. The CDR3 is 15 residues long. Germline CDR1 MDHEN, CDR2 SYDVKM. Trimming removed 5 bases from V and 5 bases from J; junction bases left unmatched: 9. CDR3 in DNA: TGTGCCAGCAGTAGGGGGACAGGGAGTCGATATGGCTACACCTTC. This translates into CASSRGTGSRYGYTF.

The chain carries TRBV28 and TRBJ1-5; 7 nucleotides line up with TRBD1. Trimming removed 2 bases from V and 5 bases from J; junction bases left unmatched: 3. This CDR3 spans 14 amino acids. Germline V lookup: CDR1 MDHEN, CDR2 SYDVKM. CDR3 region: CASSLRGQDQPQHF. CDR3 DNA sequence: TGTGCCAGCAGTTTAAGGGGGCAGGATCAGCCCCAGCATTTT.

This rearrangement joins TRBV5-1 to TRBJ2-7; no firm D call. V lost 0 bases to trimming and J lost 2 bases, with 12 bases between them. Germline CDR1 SGHRS, CDR2 YFSETQ. The CDR3 has 15 amino acids. This chain's CDR3 is CASSLESAKAYEQYF. The CDR3 coding sequence is TGCGCCAGCAGCTTGGAGTCAGCGAAGGCCTACGAGCAGTACTTC.

The V and J genes are TRBV27 and TRBJ2-7; a weak D match, TRBD1 (5 bases). V was pared by 2 bases and J by 2 bases, with 19 bases between. This CDR3 comprises 17 residues. Germline values: CDR1 MNHEY, CDR2 SMNVEV (reference sequence). The CDR3 region is CASSLRGFGRAAYEQYF. In DNA form, the CDR3 reads TGTGCCAGCAGTTTAAGAGGTTTTGGCAGGGCAGCCTACGAGCAGTACTTC.

The chain carries TRBV4-3 and TRBJ1-2; the match to TRBD1 covers 7 bases. CDR3 length: 15 amino acids. Germline CDR1 reads LGHNA; CDR2 reads YSLEER. The ends lost 3 bases at V and 8 bases at J; junction bases unmatched: 12. The CDR3 loop reads CASSQRGDSLKGYTF. The CDR3 DNA reads TGCGCCAGCAGCCAGAGGGGGGACAGCTTGAAGGGCTACACCTTC.

The rearrangement joins TRBV6-1 to TRBJ2-4; 10 positions agree with TRBD2. Germline loops: CDR1 MNHNS, CDR2 SASEGT. The CDR3 is 16 residues long. J lost 8 bases, V lost 3 bases, and 10 bases had no gene match. The CDR3 spells CASSESLAGTLDIQYF. DNA of the CDR3: TGTGCCAGCAGTGAGTCACTAGCGGGAACCCTAGACATTCAGTACTTC.

The chain is built from TRBV6-6 and TRBJ1-4; D not resolved. CDR1 is MNHNY, CDR2 SVGAGI, per germline (reference sequence). This CDR3 has 14 amino acids. Trimming left V 5 bases short and J 0 bases short, with 7 bases between. The CDR3 here is CASSTQTTNEKLFF. CDR3 in DNA: TGTGCCAGCAGTACCCAGACAACTAATGAAAAACTGTTTTTT.

A single count supports this clone. The V call is TRBV5-1, the J call TRBJ2-7; 9 positions agree with TRBD1. Germline CDR1 reads SGHRS; CDR2 reads YFSETQ. This CDR3 comprises 14 residues. After removal of 5 bases from V and 4 bases from J, the junction contained 7 bases not matched to a gene. CDR3 bases: TGCGCCAGCAGAGGACAGGGGCGCGGGTACGAGCAGTACTTC. This encodes CASRGQGRGYEQYF.

The rearrangement uses TRBV4-3 and TRBJ1-3, with 7 bases matching TRBD1. This CDR3 spans 16 amino acids. The germline V gene has CDR1 LGHNA and CDR2 YSLEER. V lost 4 bases to trimming and J lost 4 bases; unmatched junction nucleotides: 10. CDR3 residues: CASSLWDSQGGNTIYF. The CDR3 DNA reads as TGCGCCAGCAGCCTATGGGACAGCCAAGGGGGAAACACCATATATTTT.